These T cell receptor beta chains were read from a single sample in a study of blood T cell repertoires in COVID-19. Profiling relied on immunoSEQ multiplex PCR, and the TCRdb table lists in-frame clones only, not all of them. The sample consists of over 250,000 clones, roughly 88% of them appearing once. Input material: peripheral blood. The receptor set was obtained from a woman aged 65 to 85 with acute or convalescent COVID-19. Each CDR3 is given with its conserved first and last residue. The order of the fields is CDR3 length, V gene, clone size, D gene, J gene, CDR3 DNA, CDR3 protein. D genes are given only for firm matches. Rows give clone size only sometimes, using once, few, many, or a class for an expanded clone.

>15|TRBV6-1|.|.|TRBJ1-1
TGTGCCAGCAGTGAAGTAGGACTTATGAACACTGAAGCTTTCTTT
CASSEVGLMNTEAFF
>12|TRBV19|few|.|TRBJ1-1
TGTGCCACCGACCCCCGGGGCACTGAAGCTTTCTTT
CATDPRGTEAFF
>18|TRBV29-1|.|.|TRBJ2-7
TGCAGCGTGTTGAATATGGGGACAACAGTCGGCTTCTCCTACGAGCAGTACTTC
CSVLNMGTTVGFSYEQYF
>16|TRBV5-1|.|TRBD2|TRBJ2-3
TGCGCCAGCAGCTTCCTAGCGGGGGGAAGCACAGATACGCAGTATTTT
CASSFLAGGSTDTQYF
>14|TRBV6-2/TRBV6-3|once|TRBD1|TRBJ1-1
TGTGCCAGCAGTTACGGACAGGGGTTCACTGAAGCTTTCTTT
CASSYGQGFTEAFF
>14|TRBV7-8|.|TRBD1|TRBJ1-2
TGTGCCAGCAGCTTAGGCTCCGGGACAGGAGGCTACACCTTC
CASSLGSGTGGYTF
>17|TRBV5-1|few|.|TRBJ2-6
TGCGCCAGCAACGTATGGGCCTTAGACTCTGGGGCCAACGTCCTGACTTTC
CASNVWALDSGANVLTF
>13|TRBV5-4|few|.|TRBJ2-1
TGTGCCAGCGCAGGCTCGACCTACAATGAGCAGTTCTTC
CASAGSTYNEQFF
>14|TRBV10-3|.|TRBD1|TRBJ1-5
TGTGCCATCGGTGACAGGGTTGGGATTCAGCCCCAGCATTTT
CAIGDRVGIQPQHF
>13|TRBV5-6|.|.|TRBJ1-1
TGTGCCAGCAGCTTAGGGCCGAATAGGGGAGCTTTCTTT
CASSLGPNRGAFF
>12|TRBV6-5|.|.|TRBJ1-2
TGTGCCAGCAGCCCCGGACATTATGGCTACACCTTC
CASSPGHYGYTF
>15|TRBV28|once|TRBD2|TRBJ2-1
TGTGCCAGCAGTTTACGGCGGGGGACTTACAATGAGCAGTTCTTC
CASSLRRGTYNEQFF
>13|TRBV13|.|.|TRBJ2-1
TGTGCCAGCAGCCCAAGGACGGCGGGTGAGCAGTTCTTC
CASSPRTAGEQFF
>15|TRBV7-9|once|.|TRBJ1-5
TGTGCCAGCAGCTTAGGGAGTTCGGGCAATCAGCCCCAGCATTTT
CASSLGSSGNQPQHF
>13|TRBV20-1|.|TRBD2|TRBJ2-7
TGCAGTGCCAGTTTGGCGGGGGGCTACGAGCAGTACTTC
CSASLAGGYEQYF
>17|TRBV3-1/TRBV3-2|.|.|TRBJ2-2
TGTGCCAGCAGCCAAGATGCGAGGGGACTCAACACCGGGGAGCTGTTTTTT
CASSQDARGLNTGELFF
>14|TRBV28|.|TRBD1|TRBJ2-7
TGTGCCAGCAGCACCAACAGGGGCTCTAGTGAGCAGTACTTC
CASSTNRGSSEQYF
>13|TRBV7-9|.|.|TRBJ1-4
TGTGCCAGCAGCTTAGCGGGGAGTGAAAAACTGTTTTTT
CASSLAGSEKLFF
>14|TRBV3-1/TRBV3-2|.|.|TRBJ1-5
TGTGCCAGCAGCCAAGATCGGGGGAATCAGCCCCAGCATTTT
CASSQDRGNQPQHF
>13|TRBV3-1/TRBV3-2|.|.|TRBJ2-1
TGTGCCAGCAGCCCCCGACTACCCATAGAGCAGTTCTTC
CASSPRLPIEQFF
>15|TRBV10-2|.|TRBD1|TRBJ2-2
TGCGCCAGCATTCGACAGGGAGCGGACACCGGGGAGCTGTTTTTT
CASIRQGADTGELFF
>12|TRBV7-3|.|.|TRBJ2-7
TGTGCCAGCAGCCCCGCCCAGGGTGAGCAGTACTTC
CASSPAQGEQYF
>14|TRBV7-2|.|TRBD1|TRBJ1-2
TGTGCCAGCAGCTTTCCCGGGACAGGGTATGGCTACACCTTC
CASSFPGTGYGYTF
>14|TRBV5-1|.|.|TRBJ1-1
TGCGCCAGCAGTAGTCAGGGGCACGGCACTGAAGCTTTCTTT
CASSSQGHGTEAFF
>12|TRBV14|.|.|TRBJ2-5
TGTGCCAGCAGCCAAGCGGTCGGGACCCAGTACTTC
CASSQAVGTQYF